The 18 T cell receptor beta chains given below trace back to one sample, sequenced in a study of blood T cells in healthy people across ages. Then a second PCR, running roughly 7 to 11 cycles, was carried out with a sample-barcoded 5' primer and a J-beta primer mix. TCRdb reprocessed the 5' RACE reads with MiXCR, giving one entry per CDR3 protein. Here the sample spans more than 800,000 distinct CDR3 sequences, about 30% being singletons. Source material: blood. The receptor set was obtained from a woman of 80 years or more in good health.

The V gene is TRBV6-5, the J gene TRBJ2-2; 9 bases match TRBD1. The germline gives CDR1 MNHEY, CDR2 SVGAGI. J lost 7 bases, V lost 6 bases, and 9 bases had no gene match. The CDR3 runs to 15 residues. Written as DNA, the CDR3 is TGTGCCAGCAGACCCGGGACAGGGTATTTCGGGGAGCTGTTTTTT. Protein product: CASRPGTGYFGELFF.

The chain combines TRBV12-3 or TRBV12-4 with TRBJ2-1, with 10 positions matching TRBD2. The V and J ends lost 5 bases and 6 bases, in that order; junction bases with no gene match: 10. There are 16 residues in the CDR3. CDR3 DNA: TGTGCCAGCAGTATGGGTCAGCGGGGGGGCTTCAATGAGCAGTTCTTC. Translation: CASSMGQRGGFNEQFF.

This CDR3 is CASSQELIASNEKLFF. In DNA, the CDR3 is TGTGCCAGCAGCCAAGAACTGATAGCCTCTAATGAAAAACTGTTTTTT. The chain recombines TRBV3-1 with TRBJ1-4; D unresolved. Germline values: CDR1 LGHDT, CDR2 YNNKEL (reference sequence). V was pared by 0 bases and J by 3 bases, with 11 bases between. CDR3 length: 16 amino acids.

Worth noting for this clonotype: A read error is possible here, since a much larger clone lies one base away. J is TRBJ2-5 and V is TRBV5-1, with D possibly TRBD2 on 6 matching bases. CDR1 is SGHRS, CDR2 YFSETQ, per germline. The length of the CDR3 is 12 residues. V was trimmed by 5 bases and J by 11 bases, leaving 16 bases between them. The CDR3 bases are TGCGCCAGCAGGCGGGACTCCGATGAGCAGTACTTC. Its protein product is CASRRDSDEQYF.

This clonotype was counted ten times or more. CDR3 sequence: CAISSGAGGAYNEQFF. The CDR3 DNA is TGTGCCATCAGTAGTGGAGCCGGGGGGGCCTACAATGAGCAGTTCTTC. This chain uses TRBV10-3 with TRBJ2-1, with TRBD2 matching 8 bases. Losses at the gene ends were 5 bases for V and 2 bases for J; bases not matched to a gene: 8. Per the germline V gene, CDR1 is ENHRY and CDR2 is SYGVKD. The CDR3 spans 16 residues.

This clonotype was counted many times. This chain links TRBV20-1 with TRBJ2-7; 7 bases agree with TRBD2. The CDR3 is 15 amino acids. V was pared by 0 bases and J by 2 bases, with 7 bases of the junction left unmatched. The germline gives CDR1 DFQATT, CDR2 SNEGSKA (reference sequence). CDR3 amino acids: CSARDRGGIAYEQYF. The CDR3 bases are TGCAGTGCTAGAGATCGGGGAGGGATCGCCTACGAGCAGTACTTC.

This clonotype has more than one count but fewer than ten. The chain has TRBV27 and TRBJ1-6; TRBD1 aligns across 7 bases. CDR3 length equals 15 residues. Germline V CDR1 and CDR2: MNHEY, SMNVEV (reference sequence). Trimming took 5 bases from V and 9 from J; bases not matched to a gene: 10. The CDR3: CASSTPTGIGSPLHF. As DNA, the CDR3 is TGTGCCAGCAGTACCCCGACAGGGATAGGTTCACCCCTCCACTTT.

This clonotype turned up a few times. V usage is TRBV28 and J usage is TRBJ2-3; D is undetermined. From germline, CDR1 is MDHEN and CDR2 SYDVKM. Trimming stripped 6 bases from V and 2 bases from J, with 6 bases between. CDR3 length equals 12 residues. The CDR3 sequence is CASRETTDTQYF. CDR3 nucleotide sequence: TGTGCCAGCAGGGAAACCACAGATACGCAGTATTTT. The full variable domain, its missing parts supplied by reference TRBV28 and TRBJ2-3, is DVKVTQSSRYLVKRTGEKVFLECVQDMDHENMFWYRQDPGLGLRLIYFSYDVKMKEKGDIPEGYSVSREKKERFSLILESASTNQTSMYLCASRETTDTQYFGPGTRLTVL.

This clonotype has at least ten counts. This rearrangement joins TRBV27 to TRBJ1-6, with TRBD1 identical over 8 bases. The CDR3 runs to 15 residues. The germline V gene encodes CDR1 MNHEY and CDR2 SMNVEV (reference sequence). Trimming cost V 4 bases and J 6 bases; bases outside gene matches: 5. This CDR3 reads CASSSPGQANSPLHF. As DNA, the CDR3 is TGTGCCAGCAGTTCCCCGGGACAGGCTAATTCACCCCTCCACTTT.

This chain uses TRBV6-5 with TRBJ1-1; D is unclear. The germline V gene encodes CDR1 MNHEY and CDR2 SVGAGI. This CDR3 has 14 amino acids. V was trimmed by 2 bases and J by 5 bases, leaving 12 bases between them. CDR3 nucleotide sequence: TGTGCCAGCAGTTACGATTTCGGTGGGACTGAAGCTTTCTTT. This gives the protein CASSYDFGGTEAFF.

This clonotype has at least ten counts. The genes are TRBV12-3 or TRBV12-4 and TRBJ2-5; 11 bases match TRBD1. Losses at the gene ends were 6 bases for V and 5 bases for J; bases not matched to a gene: 8. The CDR3 covers 15 residues. DNA for the CDR3: TGTGCCAGCAGCCCTTGGACAGGGGGCGCGGAGACCCAGTACTTC. Translating gives CASSPWTGGAETQYF.

This clonotype was seen more than once but under ten times. The chain combines TRBV24-1 with TRBJ2-5; no reliable D call. CDR1 is KGHDR, CDR2 SFDVKD, per germline. The CDR3 is made up of 13 amino acids. V lost 3 bases and J 5 bases, leaving 9 bases between the germline ends. The DNA for the CDR3 is TGTGCCACCAGTGATCCCCCGCGGGAGACCCAGTACTTC. Protein product: CATSDPPRETQYF.

This clonotype was detected ten times or more. This rearrangement joins TRBV6-1 to TRBJ2-3; TRBD2 aligns across 7 bases. There are 14 residues in the CDR3. Germline lookup yields CDR1 MNHNS and CDR2 SASEGT. V gave up 10 bases and J gave up 0 bases; unmatched junction bases: 7. CDR3 residues: CAIRLAASTDTQYF. In DNA form, the CDR3 reads TGTGCCATCCGACTAGCTGCCAGCACAGATACGCAGTATTTT.

This clonotype was observed a few times. The V call is TRBV27, the J call TRBJ2-3; possibly TRBD1 for D (6 bases). Germline V gene data show CDR1 as MNHEY and CDR2 as SMNVEV (reference sequence). The CDR3 contains 18 residues. The V end was cut by 6 bases, the J end by 0 bases, with 22 bases between. This chain's CDR3 is CASSKAPPRGSSTDTQYF. The DNA of the CDR3 is TGTGCCAGCAGCAAAGCTCCACCAAGGGGGTCTAGCACAGATACGCAGTATTTT.

This clonotype has ten or more counts. This sequence joins TRBV15 and TRBJ1-4; D uncertain. Germline CDR1 LNHNV, CDR2 YYDKDF (reference sequence). V dropped 0 bases and J dropped 6 bases, with 14 bases sitting between them. This CDR3 is 16 amino acids long. CDR3 bases: TGTGCCACCAGCAGAGATAAGGAGACCTCCCATGAAAAACTGTTTTTT. As protein: CATSRDKETSHEKLFF. The entire variable domain, with the rest obtained from reference TRBV15 and TRBJ1-4, is as follows: DAMVIQNPRYQVTQFGKPVTLSCSQTLNHNVMYWYQQKSSQAPKLLFHYYDKDFNNEADTPDNFQSRRPNTSFCFLDIRSPGLGDTAMYLCATSRDKETSHEKLFFGSGTQLSVL.

In its sample, this clonotype was seen a few times. Just one base apart from a much larger clone, this may be a read error. The V call is TRBV27, the J call TRBJ2-3; D ambiguous. The CDR3 is made up of 12 amino acids. Trimming pared 9 bases from V and 8 bases from J, leaving 15 bases between. The germline V gene encodes CDR1 MNHEY and CDR2 SMNVEV (reference sequence). The DNA for the CDR3 is TGTGCCAGTTCCCCCACCGCAGGTACGCAGTATTTT. It encodes CASSPTAGTQYF.

Worth noting for this clonotype: Given a much more abundant clone one base away, this may be a read error. Without the conserved terminal phenylalanine or tryptophan, this CDR3 likely stems from a read error. The V gene is TRBV5-1, the J gene TRBJ2-3, with 10 nucleotides matching TRBD2. Germline V lookup: CDR1 SGHRS, CDR2 YFSETQ. V was pared by 1 base and J by 2 bases, with 13 bases of the junction left unmatched. This CDR3 is 19 amino acids long. This CDR3 reads CASSLLSSGGLNPTDTQYL. The CDR3 coding sequence is TGCGCCAGCAGCTTGTTGTCTAGCGGGGGCCTGAACCCCACAGATACGCAGTATCTT.

This clonotype was seen many times. The chain joins TRBV6-5 to TRBJ2-7, with 7 bases fitting TRBD2. The CDR3 contains 14 residues. Germline CDR1 is MNHEY and CDR2 is SVGAGI. V gave up 6 bases and J gave up 4 bases; unmatched junction bases: 9. The CDR3 region is CASRTGGRQYEQYF. In DNA form, the CDR3 reads TGTGCCAGCAGGACCGGGGGGAGACAATACGAGCAGTACTTC.